The present T cell receptor beta chain was sequenced within a study of blood T cells in healthy people across ages. As for the study in general: Template switching caught about one barcoded beta molecule for each two T cells.

V gave up 2 bases and J gave up 7 bases, with 8 bases separating them. CDR3 length: 12 amino acids. Together with a sample-barcoded 5' primer, a J-beta primer mix was included in a second PCR lasting roughly 6 to 12 cycles. TCRdb passed the 5' RACE reads through MiXCR, listing each CDR3 protein once. The data show about 1.7 million distinct CDR3 sequences, roughly 27% seen once. Per sample, a minimum of 6.5 million PBMCs were isolated. This clonotype was observed many times. This chain uses TRBV12-3 or TRBV12-4 with TRBJ1-2; D is undetermined. The sequence derives from a woman aged 30 to 39 in good health. The sample was blood. The CDR3 spells CASSLSRAGYTF. CDR3 nucleotide sequence: TGTGCCAGCAGTTTATCGCGCGCTGGCTACACCTTC.